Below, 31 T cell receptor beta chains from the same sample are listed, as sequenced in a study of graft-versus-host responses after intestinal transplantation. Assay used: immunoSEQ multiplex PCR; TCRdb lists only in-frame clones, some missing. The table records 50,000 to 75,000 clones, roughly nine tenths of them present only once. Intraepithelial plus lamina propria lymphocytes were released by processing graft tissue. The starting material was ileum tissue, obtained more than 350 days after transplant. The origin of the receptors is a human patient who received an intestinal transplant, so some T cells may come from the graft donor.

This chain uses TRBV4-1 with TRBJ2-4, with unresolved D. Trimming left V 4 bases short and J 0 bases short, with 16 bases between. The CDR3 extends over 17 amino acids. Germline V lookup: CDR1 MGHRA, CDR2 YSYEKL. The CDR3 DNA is TGCGCCAGCAGCCCTCTTAGGGTCCTGCTAGCCAAAAACATTCAGTACTTC. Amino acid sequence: CASSPLRVLLAKNIQYF.

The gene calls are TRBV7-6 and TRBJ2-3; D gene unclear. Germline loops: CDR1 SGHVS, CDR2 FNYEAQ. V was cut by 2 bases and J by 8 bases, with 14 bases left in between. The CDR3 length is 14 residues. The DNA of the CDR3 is TGTGCCAGCAGCTTACTTGGAGACATCGTTACGCAGTATTTT. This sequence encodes CASSLLGDIVTQYF.

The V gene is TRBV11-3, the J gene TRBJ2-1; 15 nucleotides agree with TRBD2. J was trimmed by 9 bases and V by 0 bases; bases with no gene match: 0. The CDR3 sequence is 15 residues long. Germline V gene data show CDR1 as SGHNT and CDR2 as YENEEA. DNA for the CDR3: TGTGCCAGCAGCTTAGAGGGACTAGCGGGAGGTGAGCAGTTCTTC. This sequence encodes CASSLEGLAGGEQFF.

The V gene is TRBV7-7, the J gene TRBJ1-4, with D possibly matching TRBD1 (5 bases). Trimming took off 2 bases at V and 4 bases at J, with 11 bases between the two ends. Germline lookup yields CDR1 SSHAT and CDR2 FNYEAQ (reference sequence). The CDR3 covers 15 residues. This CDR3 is CASSLSPGDNEKLFF. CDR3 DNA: TGTGCCAGCAGCTTATCACCGGGGGATAATGAAAAACTGTTTTTT.

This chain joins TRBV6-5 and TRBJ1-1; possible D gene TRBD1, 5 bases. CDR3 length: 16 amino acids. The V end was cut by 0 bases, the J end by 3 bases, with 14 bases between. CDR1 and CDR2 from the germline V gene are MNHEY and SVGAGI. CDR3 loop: CASSYSGDPRDTEAFF. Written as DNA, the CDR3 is TGTGCCAGCAGTTACTCGGGGGATCCGCGGGACACTGAAGCTTTCTTT.

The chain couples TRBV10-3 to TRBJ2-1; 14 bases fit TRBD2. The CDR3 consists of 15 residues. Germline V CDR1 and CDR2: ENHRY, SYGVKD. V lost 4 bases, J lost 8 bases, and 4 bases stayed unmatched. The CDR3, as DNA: TGTGCCATCAGTGGACTAGCGGGAGGGCCGGATGAGCAGTTCTTC. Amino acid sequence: CAISGLAGGPDEQFF.

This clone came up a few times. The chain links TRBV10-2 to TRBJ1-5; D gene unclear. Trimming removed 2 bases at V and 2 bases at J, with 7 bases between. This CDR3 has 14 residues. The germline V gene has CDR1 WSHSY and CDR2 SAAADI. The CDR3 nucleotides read TGCGCCAGCAGTGAGGTGGCCCGCAATCAGCCCCAGCATTTT. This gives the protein CASSEVARNQPQHF.

CDR3 loop: CASTQLGVAATPSSYNEQFF. As DNA, the CDR3 is TGTGCCAGCACCCAGCTTGGGGTAGCGGCGACACCGAGCTCCTACAATGAGCAGTTCTTC. The chain joins TRBV28 to TRBJ2-1; D is possibly TRBD2 (6 bases). The CDR3 is 20 residues long. Germline assignment: CDR1 MDHEN and CDR2 SYDVKM. V lost 7 bases and J lost 0, with 28 bases in between.

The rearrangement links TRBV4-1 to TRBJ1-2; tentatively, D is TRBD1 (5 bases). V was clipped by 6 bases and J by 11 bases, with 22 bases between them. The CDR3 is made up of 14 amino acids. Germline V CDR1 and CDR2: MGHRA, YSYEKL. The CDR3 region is CASSPGTLSFVYTF. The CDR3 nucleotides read TGCGCCAGCAGTCCCGGGACCCTTTCCTTCGTGTACACCTTC.

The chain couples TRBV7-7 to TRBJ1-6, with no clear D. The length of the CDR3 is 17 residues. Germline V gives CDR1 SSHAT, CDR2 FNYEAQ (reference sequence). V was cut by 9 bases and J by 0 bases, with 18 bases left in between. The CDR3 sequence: CARFDDPGSSYNSPLHF. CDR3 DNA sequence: TGTGCCAGGTTCGATGACCCGGGGAGCTCCTATAATTCACCCCTCCACTTT. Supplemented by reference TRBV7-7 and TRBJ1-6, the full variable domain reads GAGVSQSPRYKVTKRGQDVTLRCDPISSHATLYWYQQALGQGPEFLTYFNYEAQPDKSGLPSDRFSAERPEGSISTLTIQRTEQRDSAMYRCARFDDPGSSYNSPLHFGNGTRLTVT.

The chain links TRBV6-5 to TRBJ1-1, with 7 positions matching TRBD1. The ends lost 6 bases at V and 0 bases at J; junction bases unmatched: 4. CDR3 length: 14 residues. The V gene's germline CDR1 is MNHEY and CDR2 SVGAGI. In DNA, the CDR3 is TGTGCCAGCAGGGGACAGATACTGAACACTGAAGCTTTCTTT. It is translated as CASRGQILNTEAFF.

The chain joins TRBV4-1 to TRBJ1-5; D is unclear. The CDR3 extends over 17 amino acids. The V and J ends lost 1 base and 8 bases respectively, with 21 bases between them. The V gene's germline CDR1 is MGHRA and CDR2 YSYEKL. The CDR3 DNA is TGCGCCAGCAGCCAAGGGGCTGGTAGGGAGGGCGGGAAGCCCCAGCATTTT. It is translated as CASSQGAGREGGKPQHF.

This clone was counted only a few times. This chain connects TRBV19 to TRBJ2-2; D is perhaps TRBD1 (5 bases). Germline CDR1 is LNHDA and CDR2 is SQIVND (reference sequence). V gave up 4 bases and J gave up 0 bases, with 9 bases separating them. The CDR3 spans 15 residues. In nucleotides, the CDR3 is TGTGCCAGTAGTACCGGACACGCGAACACCGGGGAGCTGTTTTTT. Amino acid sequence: CASSTGHANTGELFF.

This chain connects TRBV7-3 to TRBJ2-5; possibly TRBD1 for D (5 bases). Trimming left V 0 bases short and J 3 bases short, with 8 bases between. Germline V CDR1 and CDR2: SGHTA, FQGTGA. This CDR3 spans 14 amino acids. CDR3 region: CASSLTGQKETQYF. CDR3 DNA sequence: TGTGCCAGCAGCTTAACCGGACAAAAAGAGACCCAGTACTTC.

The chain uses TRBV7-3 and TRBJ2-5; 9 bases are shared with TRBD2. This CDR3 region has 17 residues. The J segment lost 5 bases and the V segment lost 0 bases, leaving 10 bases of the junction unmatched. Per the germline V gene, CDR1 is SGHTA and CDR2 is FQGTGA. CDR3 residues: CASSLTSKRGDGETQYF. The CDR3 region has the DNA TGTGCCAGCAGCTTAACTTCCAAGCGGGGGGACGGCGAGACCCAGTACTTC.

CDR3 nucleotide sequence: TGTGCCAGCAGTTACTCGTACGGGGGGCGCGATCAGCCCCAGCATTTT. Translated: CASSYSYGGRDQPQHF. V and J are TRBV6-7 and TRBJ1-5; possibly TRBD1 for D (6 bases). TRBV6-7 is flagged as an ORF with uncertain function. With 0 bases removed from V and 5 bases from J, the gap between germline ends came to 14 bases. The CDR3 is 16 residues long.

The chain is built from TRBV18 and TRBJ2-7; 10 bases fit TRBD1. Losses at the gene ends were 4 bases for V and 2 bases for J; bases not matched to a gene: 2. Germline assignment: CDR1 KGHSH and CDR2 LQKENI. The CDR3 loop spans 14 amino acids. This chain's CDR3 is CASSRDRGPYEQYF. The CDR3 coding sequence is TGTGCCAGCTCACGGGACAGGGGCCCCTACGAGCAGTACTTC.

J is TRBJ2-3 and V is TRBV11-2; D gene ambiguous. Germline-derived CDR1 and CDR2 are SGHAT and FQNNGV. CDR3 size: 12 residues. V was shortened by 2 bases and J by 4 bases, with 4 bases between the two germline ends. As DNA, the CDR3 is TGTGCCAGCAGCTTACCTGCAGATACGCAGTATTTT. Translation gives CASSLPADTQYF.

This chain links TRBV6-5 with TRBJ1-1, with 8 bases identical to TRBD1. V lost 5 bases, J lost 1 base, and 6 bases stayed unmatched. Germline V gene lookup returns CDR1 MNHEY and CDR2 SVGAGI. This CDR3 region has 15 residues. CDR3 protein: CASSIQGVTNTEAFF. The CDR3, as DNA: TGTGCCAGCAGTATACAGGGGGTCACGAACACTGAAGCTTTCTTT.

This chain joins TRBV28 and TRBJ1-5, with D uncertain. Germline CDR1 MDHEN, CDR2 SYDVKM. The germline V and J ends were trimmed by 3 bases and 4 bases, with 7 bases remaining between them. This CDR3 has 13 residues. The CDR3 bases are TGTGCCAGCAGTTTGGGTCCGAATCAGCCCCAGCATTTT. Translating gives CASSLGPNQPQHF.

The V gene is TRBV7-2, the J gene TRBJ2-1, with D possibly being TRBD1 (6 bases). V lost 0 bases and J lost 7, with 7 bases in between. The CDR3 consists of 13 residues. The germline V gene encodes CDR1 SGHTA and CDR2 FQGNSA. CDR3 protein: CASSLAQGNEQFF. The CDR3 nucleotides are TGTGCCAGCAGCTTAGCCCAGGGGAATGAGCAGTTCTTC.

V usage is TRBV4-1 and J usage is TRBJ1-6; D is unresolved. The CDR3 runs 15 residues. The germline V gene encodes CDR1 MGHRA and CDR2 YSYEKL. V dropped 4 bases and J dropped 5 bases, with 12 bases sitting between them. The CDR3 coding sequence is TGCGCCAGCAGCCCCCGGACGGAAAATAATTCACCCCTCCACTTT. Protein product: CASSPRTENNSPLHF.

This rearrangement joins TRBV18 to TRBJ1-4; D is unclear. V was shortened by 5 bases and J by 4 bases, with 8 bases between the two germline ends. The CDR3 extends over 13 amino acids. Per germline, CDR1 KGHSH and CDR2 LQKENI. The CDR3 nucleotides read TGTGCCAGCTCAGACTTGGATAATGAAAAACTGTTTTTT. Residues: CASSDLDNEKLFF.

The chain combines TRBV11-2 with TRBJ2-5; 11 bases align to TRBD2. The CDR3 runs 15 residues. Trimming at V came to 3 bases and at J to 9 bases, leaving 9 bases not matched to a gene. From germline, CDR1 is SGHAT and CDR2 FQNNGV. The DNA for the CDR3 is TGTGCCAGCAGCTTGGGGACTAGCGGAAAGAGACCCCAGTACTTC. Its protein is CASSLGTSGKRPQYF.

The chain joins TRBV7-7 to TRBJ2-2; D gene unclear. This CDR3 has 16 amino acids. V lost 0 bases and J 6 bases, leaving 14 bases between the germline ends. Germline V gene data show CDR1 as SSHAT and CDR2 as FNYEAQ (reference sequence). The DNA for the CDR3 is TGTGCCAGCAGCTTAGCGACGGACCTATGGGCCGGGGAGCTGTTTTTT. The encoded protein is CASSLATDLWAGELFF.

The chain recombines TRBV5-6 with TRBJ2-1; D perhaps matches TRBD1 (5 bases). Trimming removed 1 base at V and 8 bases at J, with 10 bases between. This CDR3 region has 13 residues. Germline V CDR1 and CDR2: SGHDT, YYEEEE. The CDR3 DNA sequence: TGTGCCAGCAGCTTGCTCCAGGGCGATGAGCAGTTCTTC. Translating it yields CASSLLQGDEQFF.

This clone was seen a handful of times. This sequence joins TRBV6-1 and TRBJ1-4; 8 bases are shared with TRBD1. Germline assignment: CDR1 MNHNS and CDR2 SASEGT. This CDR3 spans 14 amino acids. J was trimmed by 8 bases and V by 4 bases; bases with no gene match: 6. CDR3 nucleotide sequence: TGTGCCAGCAGTGTAAGACAGGGGAGCGAAAAACTGTTTTTT. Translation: CASSVRQGSEKLFF.

The CDR3 bases are TGCGCCAGCAGCTTCGGTTTGGGCCGGGTGAACACTGAAGCTTTCTTT. This codes for CASSFGLGRVNTEAFF. V gene TRBV5-1 combines with J gene TRBJ1-1, with D uncertain. The length of the CDR3 is 16 residues. Germline lookup yields CDR1 SGHRS and CDR2 YFSETQ. V lost 2 bases and J lost 0, with 14 bases in between.

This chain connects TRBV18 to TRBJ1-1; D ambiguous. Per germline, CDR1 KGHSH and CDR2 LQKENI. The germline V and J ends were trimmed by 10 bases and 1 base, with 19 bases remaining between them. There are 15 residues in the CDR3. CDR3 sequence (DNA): TGTGCCACCTCTGGACTCCCTCAATCGAACACTGAAGCTTTCTTT. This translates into CATSGLPQSNTEAFF. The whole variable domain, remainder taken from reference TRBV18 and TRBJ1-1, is NAGVMQNPRHLVRRRGQEARLRCSPMKGHSHVYWYRQLPEEGLKFMVYLQKENIIDESGMPKERFSAEFPKEGPSILRIQQVVRGDSAAYFCATSGLPQSNTEAFFGQGTRLTVV.

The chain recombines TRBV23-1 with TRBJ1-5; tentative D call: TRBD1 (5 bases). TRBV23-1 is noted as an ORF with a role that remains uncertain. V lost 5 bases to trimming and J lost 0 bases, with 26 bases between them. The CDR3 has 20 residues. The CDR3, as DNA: TGCGCCAGCAGTGAAAAGGGGCGTGGACTGATAAACTATAGCAATCAGCCCCAGCATTTT. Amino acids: CASSEKGRGLINYSNQPQHF.

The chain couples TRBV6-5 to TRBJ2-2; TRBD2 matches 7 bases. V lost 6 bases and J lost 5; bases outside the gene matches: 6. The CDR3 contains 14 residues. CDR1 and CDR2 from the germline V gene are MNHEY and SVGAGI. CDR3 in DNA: TGTGCCAGCAGGCCGGGGGGTGGGACCGGGGAGCTGTTTTTT. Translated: CASRPGGGTGELFF.